The clone carrying this TCR beta chain was recorded only once. Sequencing used immunoSEQ multiplex PCR; TCRdb keeps in-frame clones, though not all of them. The table has around 97,000 clones, roughly four fifths seen once; the top ten hold about 12%. The sample is drawn from a study of glioma-infiltrating T cells after dendritic cell vaccination. The sequencing here drew on blood, taken before dendritic cell vaccination. The TCR originated in a human donor with glioblastoma.

CDR3 nucleotide sequence: TGTGCCAGCAGCCCCCCTAGGCCGGTCTATGGCTACACCTTC. This translates into CASSPPRPVYGYTF. This sequence joins TRBV6-1 and TRBJ1-2; D remains ambiguous. CDR1 and CDR2 (germline): MNHNS, SASEGT. Trimming took off 6 bases at V and 4 bases at J, with 15 bases between the two ends. This CDR3 contains 14 residues.